This TCR beta chain stems from a study of blood T cells in healthy people across ages. Together with a sample-barcoded 5' primer, a J-beta primer mix was included in a second PCR lasting about 6 to 11 cycles. MiXCR, applied by TCRdb to the 5' RACE reads, yields one record per CDR3 protein. The sample yields around 1.7 million distinct CDR3 sequences, under 30% seen once. As for this clonotype: The target antigen is unknown.

With 3 bases clipped from V and 7 bases from J, the junction kept 7 bases outside the gene matches. The CDR3 sequence is 14 residues long. Germline CDR1 GTSNPN, CDR2 SVGIG (reference sequence). The study's findings and limits: Age brought a roughly linear fall in TCR beta diversity measured per million T cells.

The clonotype originates from a woman aged 30 to 39 in good health. Sequencing used blood. The rearrangement uses TRBV30 and TRBJ2-1, with 9 bases lining up with TRBD2. DNA for the CDR3: TGTGCCTGGAGATATGGGACTAGCAGGAATGAGCAGTTCTTC. Translating it yields CAWRYGTSRNEQFF. The whole variable domain, remainder taken from reference TRBV30 and TRBJ2-1, is SQTIHQWPATLVQPVGSPLSLECTVEGTSNPNLYWYRQAAGRGLQLLFYSVGIGQISSEVPQNLSASRPQDRQFILSSKKLLLSDSGFYLCAWRYGTSRNEQFFGPGTRLTVL.